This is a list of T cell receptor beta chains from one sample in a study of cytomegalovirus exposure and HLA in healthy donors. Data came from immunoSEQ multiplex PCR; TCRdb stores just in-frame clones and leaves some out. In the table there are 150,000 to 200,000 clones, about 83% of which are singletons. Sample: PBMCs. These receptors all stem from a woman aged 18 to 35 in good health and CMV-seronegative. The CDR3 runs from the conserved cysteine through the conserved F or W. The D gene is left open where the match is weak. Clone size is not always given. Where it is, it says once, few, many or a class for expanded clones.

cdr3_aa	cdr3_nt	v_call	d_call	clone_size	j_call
CASSFPSASGSRGEQFF	TGTGCCAGCAGCTTCCCAAGTGCTAGCGGGAGTAGAGGTGAGCAGTTCTTC	TRBV5-4	TRBD2	once	TRBJ2-1
CASGLAGYGELFF	TGCGCCAGCGGACTAGCGGGCTACGGGGAGCTGTTTTTT	TRBV5-1	TRBD2	.	TRBJ2-2
CASRQGHLGQPQHF	TGTGCCAGCAGACAGGGGCACCTGGGTCAGCCCCAGCATTTT	TRBV6-1	TRBD1	.	TRBJ1-5
CASSIPPGASGRFTDTQYF	TGTGCCAGTAGTATCCCCCCCGGAGCTAGCGGGAGATTCACAGATACGCAGTATTTT	TRBV19	TRBD2	.	TRBJ2-3
CASQGRLAGVFEQFF	TGTGCCAGCCAGGGGAGACTAGCGGGAGTTTTTGAGCAGTTCTTC	TRBV6-5	TRBD2	.	TRBJ2-1
CASRPGTGNTEAFF	TGCGCCAGCAGACCCGGGACAGGGAACACTGAAGCTTTCTTT	TRBV5-1	TRBD1	.	TRBJ1-1
CASSLGGHTEAFF	TGTGCCAGCAGCTTAGGGGGGCACACTGAAGCTTTCTTT	TRBV7-8	.	.	TRBJ1-1
CASSFGGATGELFF	TGTGCCAGCAGCTTCGGGGGGGCGACCGGGGAGCTGTTTTTT	TRBV11-2	TRBD2	.	TRBJ2-2
CASSFLGGLAGVYEQFF	TGTGCCAGCAGCTTCTTGGGGGGACTAGCGGGGGTCTATGAGCAGTTCTTC	TRBV7-6	TRBD2	.	TRBJ2-1
CASSVGGGGGTEAFF	TGTGCCAGCAGCGTCGGTGGGGGCGGCGGCACTGAAGCTTTCTTT	TRBV13	.	.	TRBJ1-1
CASSLYPASSYNSPLHF	TGTGCCAGCAGTTTATACCCCGCGAGCTCCTATAATTCACCCCTCCACTTT	TRBV27	.	.	TRBJ1-6
CASTSGRSTGELFF	TGTGCCAGTACCTCAGGTCGAAGCACCGGGGAGCTGTTTTTT	TRBV19	.	.	TRBJ2-2
CASSWASGGPETQYF	TGTGCCAGCAGCTGGGCTAGCGGGGGGCCAGAGACCCAGTACTTC	TRBV13	TRBD2	.	TRBJ2-5
CASSRGDRVDNQPQHF	TGCGCCAGCAGCCGCGGGGACAGGGTAGACAATCAGCCCCAGCATTTT	TRBV5-1	TRBD1	.	TRBJ1-5
CASSPQMTSGVRDEQYF	TGTGCCAGCTCACCCCAAATGACTAGCGGGGTCCGGGACGAGCAGTACTTC	TRBV18	TRBD2	.	TRBJ2-7
CASSLGGLETQYF	TGTGCCAGCAGCTTAGGGGGCTTGGAGACCCAGTACTTC	TRBV5-6	TRBD1	.	TRBJ2-5
CASSFSGGHTDTQYF	TGCGCCAGCAGCTTTAGCGGGGGCCACACAGATACGCAGTATTTT	TRBV5-1	TRBD2	.	TRBJ2-3
CASSLTGESYNEQFF	TGTGCCAGCAGTTTGACAGGGGAATCCTACAATGAGCAGTTCTTC	TRBV28	TRBD1	.	TRBJ2-1
CASTNPENRGVSYNEQFF	TGTGCCTCGACGAATCCTGAAAATCGGGGGGTCTCCTACAATGAGCAGTTCTTC	TRBV30	TRBD2	.	TRBJ2-1
CASSLMWGATNEKLFF	TGTGCCAGCAGTTTGATGTGGGGGGCAACTAATGAAAAACTGTTTTTT	TRBV27	.	.	TRBJ1-4
CASSQEKRGGGREQFF	TGCGCCAGCAGCCAAGAGAAGCGGGGGGGCGGGCGCGAGCAGTTCTTC	TRBV4-1	TRBD2	.	TRBJ2-1
CASSDLLGTGYGYTF	TGTGCCAGCTCAGACTTACTCGGGACAGGCTATGGCTACACCTTC	TRBV18	TRBD1	.	TRBJ1-2
CASSDLAETGELFF	TGTGCCAGCAGTGATCTAGCGGAGACCGGGGAGCTGTTTTTT	TRBV25-1	TRBD2	.	TRBJ2-2
CASSESGAGNTIYF	TGTGCCAGCAGTGAATCAGGGGCTGGAAACACCATATATTTT	TRBV25-1	.	.	TRBJ1-3
CASSVRDIGEKLFF	TGTGCCAGCAGTGTCCGGGACATTGGTGAAAAACTGTTTTTT	TRBV28	.	.	TRBJ1-4
CASSLSRDFANYGYTF	TGTGCCAGCAGTTTATCGCGTGACTTTGCTAACTATGGCTACACCTTC	TRBV27	.	once	TRBJ1-2
CASSSWGRPRGYTF	TGTGCCAGCAGCTCGTGGGGCAGGCCAAGGGGCTACACCTTC	TRBV7-8	.	.	TRBJ1-2
CASSLRSSGRDYEQYF	TGTGCCAGCAGCTTACGAAGTAGCGGGAGAGACTACGAGCAGTACTTC	TRBV5-6	TRBD2	.	TRBJ2-7
CAWSWRTSGSAFF	TGTGCCTGGAGTTGGCGGACAAGCGGGTCAGCTTTCTTT	TRBV30	.	.	TRBJ1-1
CASGKGGAEGYTF	TGTGCCAGCGGGAAGGGGGGGGCTGAGGGCTACACCTTC	TRBV27	.	.	TRBJ1-2
CASSPTGTDTQYF	TGCGCCAGCAGCCCCACAGGGACAGATACGCAGTATTTT	TRBV5-1	.	.	TRBJ2-3
CSAKQGRAFF	TGCAGTGCAAAACAGGGAAGGGCTTTCTTT	TRBV20-1	.	.	TRBJ1-1
CASSLGQGGSYEQYF	TGCGCCAGCAGCTTGGGACAGGGGGGGTCCTACGAGCAGTACTTC	TRBV5-1	TRBD1	.	TRBJ2-7
CASSELSRNSPLHF	TGTGCCAGCAGTGAATTGTCCCGTAATTCACCCCTCCACTTT	TRBV2	.	.	TRBJ1-6
CASSLARSSDTDTQYF	TGTGCCAGCAGCTTAGCGCGAAGTAGCGACACCGATACGCAGTATTTT	TRBV7-9	.	.	TRBJ2-3
CASKSGGNLGQPQHF	TGTGCCAGCAAATCGGGGGGTAATTTGGGACAGCCCCAGCATTTT	TRBV6-5	.	.	TRBJ1-5
CASRWGPNSPLHF	TGTGCCAGCAGGTGGGGGCCTAATTCACCCCTCCACTTT	TRBV2	.	few	TRBJ1-6
CAWNDRGFYGYTF	TGTGCCTGGAACGACAGGGGTTTTTATGGCTACACCTTC	TRBV30	TRBD1	.	TRBJ1-2
CAWDRDRVATNEKLFF	TGTGCTTGGGATAGGGACAGGGTTGCAACTAATGAAAAACTGTTTTTT	TRBV30	TRBD1	few	TRBJ1-4
CAVQGTYEQYF	TGTGCCGTCCAGGGAACCTACGAGCAGTACTTC	TRBV10-3	.	medium-sized	TRBJ2-7
CASGQGSEAFF	TGTGCCAGCGGACAGGGGTCTGAAGCTTTCTTT	TRBV25-1	TRBD1	many	TRBJ1-1
CASSLASGRNPEYF	TGCGCCAGCAGCTTGGCTAGCGGGAGGAATCCGGAGTACTTC	TRBV5-1	TRBD2	few	TRBJ2-7
CASSLWTGGSSNTEAFF	TGCGCCAGCAGCTTATGGACAGGGGGCTCTTCGAACACTGAAGCTTTCTTT	TRBV5-1	TRBD1	.	TRBJ1-1
CASSSLAGLAGAPGETQYF	TGCGCCAGCAGCTCCTTAGCCGGCCTAGCGGGAGCCCCTGGGGAGACCCAGTACTTC	TRBV5-1	TRBD2	.	TRBJ2-5
CASSLGGPGANVLTF	TGCGCCAGCAGCTTGGGGGGCCCTGGGGCCAACGTCCTGACTTTC	TRBV5-1	.	.	TRBJ2-6
CASSFMRGQGPYEQYF	TGTGCCAGCAGCTTTATGAGAGGACAGGGACCCTACGAGCAGTACTTC	TRBV11-2	TRBD1	.	TRBJ2-7
CASSLAGDPSYEQYF	TGTGCCAGCAGCTTAGCTGGAGATCCCTCCTACGAGCAGTACTTC	TRBV7-2	.	once	TRBJ2-7
CASSRIDRDDTEAFF	TGTGCCAGCAGTCGGATTGACAGGGACGACACTGAAGCTTTCTTT	TRBV28	TRBD1	.	TRBJ1-1
CASRELGGQAYGFATNEKLFF	TGTGCCAGCAGAGAATTAGGGGGACAGGCGTACGGCTTTGCAACTAATGAAAAACTGTTTTTT	TRBV28	TRBD1	.	TRBJ1-4
CASSLSPGYRNYGYTF	TGTGCCAGCAGCTTATCCCCAGGGTACCGCAACTATGGCTACACCTTC	TRBV7-2	.	.	TRBJ1-2
CASTQGYEQYF	TGTGCCAGCACTCAGGGTTACGAGCAGTACTTC	TRBV6-5	.	.	TRBJ2-7
CASSLVGTGAGHGYTF	TGCGCCAGCAGCTTGGTGGGGACAGGGGCCGGTCATGGCTACACCTTC	TRBV5-1	TRBD1	.	TRBJ1-2
CSAVKIGNEQFF	TGCAGCGCCGTGAAAATCGGCAATGAGCAGTTCTTC	TRBV29-1	.	.	TRBJ2-1
CASRGTGVGNTIYF	TGTGCCAGCAGGGGGACAGGTGTAGGAAACACCATATATTTT	TRBV2	TRBD1	.	TRBJ1-3
CASRKTGGVGYTF	TGTGCCAGCAGGAAAACAGGGGGCGTTGGCTACACCTTC	TRBV5-6	TRBD1	.	TRBJ1-2
CASSSLAGGPWNEQFF	TGTGCCAGCAGCTCCCTAGCGGGAGGGCCGTGGAATGAGCAGTTCTTC	TRBV7-9	TRBD2	.	TRBJ2-1
CASSERTSGRAYEQYF	TGTGCCAGCAGTGAGAGGACTAGCGGGAGGGCCTACGAGCAGTACTTC	TRBV2	TRBD2	once	TRBJ2-7
CASSFEGKSTEAFF	TGCGCCAGCAGCTTCGAGGGAAAGAGCACTGAAGCTTTCTTT	TRBV5-1	.	.	TRBJ1-1